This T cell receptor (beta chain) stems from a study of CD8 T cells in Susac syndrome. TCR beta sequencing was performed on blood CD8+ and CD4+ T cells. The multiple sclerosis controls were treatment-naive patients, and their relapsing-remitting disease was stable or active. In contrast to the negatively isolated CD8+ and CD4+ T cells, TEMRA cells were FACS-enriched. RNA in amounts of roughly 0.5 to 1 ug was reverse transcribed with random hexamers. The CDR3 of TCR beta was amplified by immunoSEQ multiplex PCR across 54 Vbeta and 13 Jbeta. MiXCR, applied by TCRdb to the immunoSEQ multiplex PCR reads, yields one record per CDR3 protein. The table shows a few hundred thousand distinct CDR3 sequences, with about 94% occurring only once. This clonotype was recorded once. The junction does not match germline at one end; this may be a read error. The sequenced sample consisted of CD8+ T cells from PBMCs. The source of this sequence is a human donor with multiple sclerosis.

The CDR3 loop reads CASSLAVSPYNEQFF. CDR3 nucleotide sequence: TGTGCTAGCAGCTTAGCGGTTAGTCCCTACAATGAGCAGTTCTTC. This sequence joins TRBV7-7 and TRBJ2-1, with a tentative D call TRBD2 (6 bases). The CDR3 spans 15 residues. Per germline, CDR1 SSHAT and CDR2 FNYEAQ (reference sequence).